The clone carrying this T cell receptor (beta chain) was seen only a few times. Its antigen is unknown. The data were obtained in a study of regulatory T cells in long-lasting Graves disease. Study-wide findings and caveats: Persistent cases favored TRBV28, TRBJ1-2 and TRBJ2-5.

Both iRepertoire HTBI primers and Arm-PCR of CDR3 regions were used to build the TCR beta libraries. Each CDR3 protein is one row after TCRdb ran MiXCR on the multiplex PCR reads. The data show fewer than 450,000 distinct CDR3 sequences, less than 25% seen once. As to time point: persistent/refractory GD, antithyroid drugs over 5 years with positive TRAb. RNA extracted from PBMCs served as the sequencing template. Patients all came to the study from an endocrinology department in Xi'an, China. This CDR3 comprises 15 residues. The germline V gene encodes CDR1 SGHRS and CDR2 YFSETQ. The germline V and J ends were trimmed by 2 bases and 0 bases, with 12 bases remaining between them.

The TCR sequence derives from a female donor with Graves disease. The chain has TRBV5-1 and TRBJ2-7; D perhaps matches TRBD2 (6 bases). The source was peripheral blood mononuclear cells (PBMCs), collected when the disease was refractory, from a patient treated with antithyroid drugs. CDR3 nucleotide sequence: TGCGCCAGCAGCTTTGGAGGGAGCGGCTCCTACGAGCAGTACTTC. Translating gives CASSFGGSGSYEQYF.